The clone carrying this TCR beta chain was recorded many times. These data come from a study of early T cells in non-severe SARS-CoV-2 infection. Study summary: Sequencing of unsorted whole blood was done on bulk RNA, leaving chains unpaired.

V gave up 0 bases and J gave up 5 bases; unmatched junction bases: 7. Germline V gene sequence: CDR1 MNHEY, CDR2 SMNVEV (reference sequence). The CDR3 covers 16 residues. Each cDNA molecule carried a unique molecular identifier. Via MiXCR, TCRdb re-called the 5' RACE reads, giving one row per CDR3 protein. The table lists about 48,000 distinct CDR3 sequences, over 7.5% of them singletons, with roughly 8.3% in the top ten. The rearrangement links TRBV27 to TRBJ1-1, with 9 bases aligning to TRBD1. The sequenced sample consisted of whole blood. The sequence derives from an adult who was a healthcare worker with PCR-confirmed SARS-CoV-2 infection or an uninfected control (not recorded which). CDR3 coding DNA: TGTGCCAGCAGTTTATCCCCTCCGACAGGGGGAACTGAAGCTTTCTTT. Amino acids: CASSLSPPTGGTEAFF.